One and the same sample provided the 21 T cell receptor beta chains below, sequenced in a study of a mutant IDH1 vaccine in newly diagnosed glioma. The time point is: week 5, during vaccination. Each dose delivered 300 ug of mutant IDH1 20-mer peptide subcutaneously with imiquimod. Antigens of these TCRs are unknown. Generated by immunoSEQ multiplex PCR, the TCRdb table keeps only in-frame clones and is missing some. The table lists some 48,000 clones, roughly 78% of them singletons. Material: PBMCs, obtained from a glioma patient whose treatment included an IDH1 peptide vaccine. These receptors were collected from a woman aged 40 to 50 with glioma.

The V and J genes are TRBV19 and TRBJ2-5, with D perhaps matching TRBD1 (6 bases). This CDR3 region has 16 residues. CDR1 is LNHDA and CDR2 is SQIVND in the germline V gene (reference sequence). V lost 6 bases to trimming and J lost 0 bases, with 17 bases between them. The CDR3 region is CASRLGGTQYQETQYF. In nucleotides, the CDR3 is TGTGCCAGTAGACTCGGTGGGACACAGTACCAAGAGACCCAGTACTTC.

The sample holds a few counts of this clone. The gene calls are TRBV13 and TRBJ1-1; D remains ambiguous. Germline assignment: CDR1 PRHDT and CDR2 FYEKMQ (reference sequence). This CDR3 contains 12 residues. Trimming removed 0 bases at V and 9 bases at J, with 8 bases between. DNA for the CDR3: TGTGCCAGCAGCTTAGGGGCAGAACAAGCTTTCTTT. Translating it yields CASSLGAEQAFF.

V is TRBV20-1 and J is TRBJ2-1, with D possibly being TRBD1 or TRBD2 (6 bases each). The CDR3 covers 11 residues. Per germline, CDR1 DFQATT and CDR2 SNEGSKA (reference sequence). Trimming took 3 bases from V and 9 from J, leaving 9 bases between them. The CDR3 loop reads CSASRGGEQFF. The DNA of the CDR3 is TGCAGTGCTAGCAGGGGAGGTGAGCAGTTCTTC.

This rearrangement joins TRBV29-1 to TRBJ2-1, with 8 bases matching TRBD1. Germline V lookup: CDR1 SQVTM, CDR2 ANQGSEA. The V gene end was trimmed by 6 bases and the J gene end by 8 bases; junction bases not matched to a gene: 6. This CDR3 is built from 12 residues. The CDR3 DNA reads TGCAGCGTCCACGACAGGGGCTATGAGCAGTTCTTC. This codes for CSVHDRGYEQFF.

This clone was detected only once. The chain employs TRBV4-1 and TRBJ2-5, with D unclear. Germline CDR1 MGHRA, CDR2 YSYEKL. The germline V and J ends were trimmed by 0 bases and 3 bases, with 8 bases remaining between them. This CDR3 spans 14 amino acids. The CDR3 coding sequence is TGCGCCAGCAGCCAAGATCTTGGAGAAGAGACCCAGTACTTC. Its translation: CASSQDLGEETQYF.

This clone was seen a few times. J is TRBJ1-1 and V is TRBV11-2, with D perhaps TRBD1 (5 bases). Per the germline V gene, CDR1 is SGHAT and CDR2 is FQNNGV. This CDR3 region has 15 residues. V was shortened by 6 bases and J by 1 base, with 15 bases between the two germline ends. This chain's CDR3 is CASRRGPGQNTEAFF. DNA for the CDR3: TGTGCCAGCAGGAGGGGCCCGGGGCAGAACACTGAAGCTTTCTTT.

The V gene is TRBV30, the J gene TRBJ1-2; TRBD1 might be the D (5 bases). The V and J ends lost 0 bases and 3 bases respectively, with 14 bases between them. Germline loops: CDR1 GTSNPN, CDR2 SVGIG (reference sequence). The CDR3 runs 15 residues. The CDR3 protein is CAWSVDRAVHYGYTF. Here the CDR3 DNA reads TGTGCCTGGAGTGTAGACAGAGCGGTTCACTATGGCTACACCTTC.

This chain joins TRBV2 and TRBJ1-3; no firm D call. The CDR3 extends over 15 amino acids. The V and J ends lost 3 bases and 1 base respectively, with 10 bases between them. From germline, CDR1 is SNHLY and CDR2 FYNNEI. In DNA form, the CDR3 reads TGTGCCAGCAGTGAGGGCAGCTCTTCTGGAAACACCATATATTTT. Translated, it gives CASSEGSSSGNTIYF.

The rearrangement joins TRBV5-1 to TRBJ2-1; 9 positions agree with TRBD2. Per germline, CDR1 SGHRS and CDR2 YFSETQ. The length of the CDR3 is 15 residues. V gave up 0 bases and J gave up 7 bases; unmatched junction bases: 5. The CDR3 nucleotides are TGCGCCAGCAGCTTGGGAGCGGGGGGTTTAAATGAGCAGTTCTTC. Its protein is CASSLGAGGLNEQFF.

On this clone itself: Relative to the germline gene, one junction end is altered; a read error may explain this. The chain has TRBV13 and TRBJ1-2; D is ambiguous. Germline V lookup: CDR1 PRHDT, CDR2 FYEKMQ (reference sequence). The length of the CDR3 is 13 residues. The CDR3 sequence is CASSLGAASALNF. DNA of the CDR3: TGTGCCAGCAGCTTAGGGGCAGCATCAGCCTTGAACTTC.

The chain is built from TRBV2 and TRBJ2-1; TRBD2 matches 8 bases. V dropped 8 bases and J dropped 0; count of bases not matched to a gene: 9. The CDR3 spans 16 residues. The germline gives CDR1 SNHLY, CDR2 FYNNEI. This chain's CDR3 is CASSRGGAFSYNEQFF. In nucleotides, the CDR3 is TGTGCCAGCTCCCGGGGGGGGGCCTTCTCCTACAATGAGCAGTTCTTC.

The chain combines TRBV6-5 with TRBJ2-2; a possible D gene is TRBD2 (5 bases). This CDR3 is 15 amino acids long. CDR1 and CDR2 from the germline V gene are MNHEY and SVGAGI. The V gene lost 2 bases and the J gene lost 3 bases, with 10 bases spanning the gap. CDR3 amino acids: CASSYGLADTGELFF. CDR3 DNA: TGTGCCAGCAGTTACGGGCTAGCAGACACCGGGGAGCTGTTTTTT.

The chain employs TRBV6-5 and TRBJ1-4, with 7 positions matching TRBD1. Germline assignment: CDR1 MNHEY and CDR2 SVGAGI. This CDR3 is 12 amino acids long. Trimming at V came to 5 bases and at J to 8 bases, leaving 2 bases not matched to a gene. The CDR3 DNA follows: TGTGCCAGCAGTCAGGGGGGGGAAAAACTGTTTTTT. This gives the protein CASSQGGEKLFF.

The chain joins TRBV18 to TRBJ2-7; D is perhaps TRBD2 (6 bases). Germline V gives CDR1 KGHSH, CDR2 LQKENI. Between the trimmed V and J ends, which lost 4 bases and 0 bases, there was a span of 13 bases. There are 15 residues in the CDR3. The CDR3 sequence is CASSRDGGSSYEQYF. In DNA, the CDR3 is TGTGCCAGCTCACGAGACGGGGGAAGCTCCTACGAGCAGTACTTC.

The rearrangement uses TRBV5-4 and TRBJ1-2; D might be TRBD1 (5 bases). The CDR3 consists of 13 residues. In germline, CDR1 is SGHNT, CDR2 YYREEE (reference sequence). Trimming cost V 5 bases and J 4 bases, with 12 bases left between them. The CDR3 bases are TGTGCCAGCAGTAAGGGACTGATCTATGGCTACACCTTC. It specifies CASSKGLIYGYTF.

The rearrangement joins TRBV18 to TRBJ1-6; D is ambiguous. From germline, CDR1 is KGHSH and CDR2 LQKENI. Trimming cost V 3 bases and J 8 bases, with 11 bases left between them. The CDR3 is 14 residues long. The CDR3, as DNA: TGTGCCAGCTCACCGGGGTTGAGGGATTCACCCCTCCACTTT. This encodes CASSPGLRDSPLHF.

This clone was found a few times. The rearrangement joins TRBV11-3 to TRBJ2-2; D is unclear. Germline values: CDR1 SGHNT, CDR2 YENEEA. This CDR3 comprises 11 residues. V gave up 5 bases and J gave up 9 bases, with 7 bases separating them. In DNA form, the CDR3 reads TGTGCCAGCAGCGCAAACCGGGAGCTGTTTTTT. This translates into CASSANRELFF.

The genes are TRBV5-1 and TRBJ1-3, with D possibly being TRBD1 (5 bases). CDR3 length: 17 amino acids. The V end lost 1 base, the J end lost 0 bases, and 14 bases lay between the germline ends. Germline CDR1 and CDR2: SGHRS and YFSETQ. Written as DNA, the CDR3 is TGCGCCAGCAGCTTGACGGCAGGGCAGCGCTCTGGAAACACCATATATTTT. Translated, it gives CASSLTAGQRSGNTIYF.

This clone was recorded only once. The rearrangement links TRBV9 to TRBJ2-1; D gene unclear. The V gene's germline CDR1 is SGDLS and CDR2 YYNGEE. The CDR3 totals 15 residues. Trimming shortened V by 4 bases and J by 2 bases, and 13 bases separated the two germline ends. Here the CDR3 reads CASSQDDRAYNEQFF. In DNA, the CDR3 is TGTGCCAGCAGCCAAGACGACCGGGCCTACAATGAGCAGTTCTTC.

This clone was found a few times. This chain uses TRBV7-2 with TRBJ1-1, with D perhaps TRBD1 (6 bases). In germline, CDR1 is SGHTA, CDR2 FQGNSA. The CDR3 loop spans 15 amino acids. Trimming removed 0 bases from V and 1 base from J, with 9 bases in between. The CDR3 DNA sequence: TGTGCCAGCAGCTTAGCTGGGACATCGAACACTGAAGCTTTCTTT. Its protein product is CASSLAGTSNTEAFF.

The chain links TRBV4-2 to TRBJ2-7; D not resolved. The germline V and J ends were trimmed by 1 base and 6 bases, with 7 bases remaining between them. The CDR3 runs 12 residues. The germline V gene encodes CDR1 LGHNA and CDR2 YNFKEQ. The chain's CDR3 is CASSQGWGEQYF. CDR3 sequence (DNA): TGTGCCAGCAGCCAAGGTTGGGGCGAGCAGTACTTC.